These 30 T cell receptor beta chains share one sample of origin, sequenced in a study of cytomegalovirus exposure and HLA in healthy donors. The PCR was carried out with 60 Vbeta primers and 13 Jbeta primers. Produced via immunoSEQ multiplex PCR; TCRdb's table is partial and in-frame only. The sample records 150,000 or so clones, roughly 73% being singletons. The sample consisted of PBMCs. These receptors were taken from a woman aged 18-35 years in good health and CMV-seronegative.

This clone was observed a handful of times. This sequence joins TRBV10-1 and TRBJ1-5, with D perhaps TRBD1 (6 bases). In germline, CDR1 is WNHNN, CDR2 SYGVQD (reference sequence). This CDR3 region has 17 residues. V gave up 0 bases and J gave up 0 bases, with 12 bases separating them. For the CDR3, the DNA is TGCGCCAGCAGTGAGTCGAGCAGGGGCTATAGCAATCAGCCCCAGCATTTT. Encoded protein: CASSESSRGYSNQPQHF.

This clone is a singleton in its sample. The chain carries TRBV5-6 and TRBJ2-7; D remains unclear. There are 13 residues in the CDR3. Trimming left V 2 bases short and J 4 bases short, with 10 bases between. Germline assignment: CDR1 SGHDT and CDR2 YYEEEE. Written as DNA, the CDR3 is TGTGCCAGCAGCTTAGGTGTCGGGTACGAGCAGTACGTC. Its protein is CASSLGVGYEQYV.

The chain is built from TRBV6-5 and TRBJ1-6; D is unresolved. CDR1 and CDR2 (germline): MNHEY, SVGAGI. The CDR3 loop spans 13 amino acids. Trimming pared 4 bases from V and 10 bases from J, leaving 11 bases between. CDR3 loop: CASSFGRGSPLHF. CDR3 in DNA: TGTGCCAGCAGTTTTGGGAGAGGGTCACCCCTCCACTTT.

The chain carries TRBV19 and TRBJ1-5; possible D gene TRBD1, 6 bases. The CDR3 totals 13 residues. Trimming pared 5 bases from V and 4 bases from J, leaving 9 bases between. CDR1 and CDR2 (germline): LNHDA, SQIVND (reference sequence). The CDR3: CASSDRKNQPQHF. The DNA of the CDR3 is TGTGCCAGTAGTGACAGGAAAAATCAGCCCCAGCATTTT.

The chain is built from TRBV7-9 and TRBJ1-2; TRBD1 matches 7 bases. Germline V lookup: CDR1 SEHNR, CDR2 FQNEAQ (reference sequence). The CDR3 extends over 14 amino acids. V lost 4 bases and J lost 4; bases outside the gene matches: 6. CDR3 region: CASSSAWTGYGYTF. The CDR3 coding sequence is TGTGCCAGCAGCTCGGCTTGGACAGGCTATGGCTACACCTTC.

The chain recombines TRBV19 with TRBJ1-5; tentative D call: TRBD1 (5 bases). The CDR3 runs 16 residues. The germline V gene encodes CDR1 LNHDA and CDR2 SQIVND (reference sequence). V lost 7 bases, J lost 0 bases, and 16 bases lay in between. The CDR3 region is CASMGLLINSNQPQHF. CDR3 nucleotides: TGTGCCAGTATGGGACTCCTCATCAATAGCAATCAGCCCCAGCATTTT. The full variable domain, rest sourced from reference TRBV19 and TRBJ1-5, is DGGITQSPKYLFRKEGQNVTLSCEQNLNHDAMYWYRQDPGQGLRLIYYSQIVNDFQKGDIAEGYSVSREKKESFPLTVTSAQKNPTAFYLCASMGLLINSNQPQHFGDGTRLSIL.

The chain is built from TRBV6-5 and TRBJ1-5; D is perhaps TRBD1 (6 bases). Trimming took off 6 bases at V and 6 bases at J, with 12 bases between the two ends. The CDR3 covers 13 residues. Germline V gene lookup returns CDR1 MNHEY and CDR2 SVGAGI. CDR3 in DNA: TGTGCCAGCAGATCGACAGGCTCTCAGCCCCAGCATTTT. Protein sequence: CASRSTGSQPQHF.

This CDR3 is CASSLGGELETQYF. The CDR3 nucleotides are TGTGCCAGCAGCTTAGGGGGGGAGTTAGAGACCCAGTACTTC. This chain links TRBV11-2 with TRBJ2-5, with a possible D match to TRBD2 (6 bases). Trimming removed 1 base at V and 4 bases at J, with 10 bases between. The CDR3 spans 14 residues. CDR1 and CDR2 (germline): SGHAT, FQNNGV.

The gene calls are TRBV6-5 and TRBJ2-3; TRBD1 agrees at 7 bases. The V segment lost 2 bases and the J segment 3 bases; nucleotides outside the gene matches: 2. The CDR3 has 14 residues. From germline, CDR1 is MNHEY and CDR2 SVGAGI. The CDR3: CASSYRGRTDTQYF. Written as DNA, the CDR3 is TGTGCCAGCAGTTACAGGGGGCGGACAGATACGCAGTATTTT.

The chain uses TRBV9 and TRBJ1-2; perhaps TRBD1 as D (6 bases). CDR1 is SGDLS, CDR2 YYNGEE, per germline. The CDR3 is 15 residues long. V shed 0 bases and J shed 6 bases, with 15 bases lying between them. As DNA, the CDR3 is TGTGCCAGCAGCGTAGATGTGATGGGGGCGGATGGCTACACCTTC. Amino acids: CASSVDVMGADGYTF.

In nucleotides, the CDR3 is TGTGCCAGCAGCTCCCCCGGGCTAGCGCAGGTCAATGAGCAGTTCTTC. Protein product: CASSSPGLAQVNEQFF. The V and J genes are TRBV11-2 and TRBJ2-1, with a possible D match to TRBD2 (6 bases). The germline V gene encodes CDR1 SGHAT and CDR2 FQNNGV. With 4 bases removed from V and 6 bases from J, the gap between germline ends came to 19 bases. The length of the CDR3 is 16 residues.

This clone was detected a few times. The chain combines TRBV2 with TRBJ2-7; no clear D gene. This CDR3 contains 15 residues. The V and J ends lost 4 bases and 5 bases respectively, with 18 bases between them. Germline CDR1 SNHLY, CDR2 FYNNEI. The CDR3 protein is CASSGTLQNRNEQYV. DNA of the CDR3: TGTGCCAGCAGTGGCACCCTACAGAACCGTAACGAGCAGTACGTC.

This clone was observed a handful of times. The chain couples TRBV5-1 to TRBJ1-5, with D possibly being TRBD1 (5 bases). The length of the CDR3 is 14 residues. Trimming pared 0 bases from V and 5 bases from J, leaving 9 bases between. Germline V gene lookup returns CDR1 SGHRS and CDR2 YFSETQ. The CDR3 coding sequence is TGCGCCAGCAGCTTGGAACCAGGGTATCAGCCCCAGCATTTT. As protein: CASSLEPGYQPQHF.

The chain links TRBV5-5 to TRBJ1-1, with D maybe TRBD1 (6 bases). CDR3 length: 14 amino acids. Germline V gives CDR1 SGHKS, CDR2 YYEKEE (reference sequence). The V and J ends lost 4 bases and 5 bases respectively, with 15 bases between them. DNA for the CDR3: TGTGCCAGCAGCCGCAAGACAGGCGGAACTGAAGCTTTCTTT. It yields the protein CASSRKTGGTEAFF.

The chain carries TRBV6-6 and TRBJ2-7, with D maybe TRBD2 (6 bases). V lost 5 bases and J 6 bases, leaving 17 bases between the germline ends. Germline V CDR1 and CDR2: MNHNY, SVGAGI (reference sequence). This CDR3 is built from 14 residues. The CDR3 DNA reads TGTGCCAGCAGTAATCTCGGGAGTAGTACCGAGCAGTACGTC. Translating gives CASSNLGSSTEQYV.

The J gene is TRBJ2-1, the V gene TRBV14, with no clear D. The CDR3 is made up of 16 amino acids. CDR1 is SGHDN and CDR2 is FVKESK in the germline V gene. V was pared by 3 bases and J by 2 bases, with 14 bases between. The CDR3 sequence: CASSHYGGETYNEQFF. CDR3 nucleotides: TGTGCCAGCAGCCATTACGGCGGAGAAACCTACAATGAGCAGTTCTTC.

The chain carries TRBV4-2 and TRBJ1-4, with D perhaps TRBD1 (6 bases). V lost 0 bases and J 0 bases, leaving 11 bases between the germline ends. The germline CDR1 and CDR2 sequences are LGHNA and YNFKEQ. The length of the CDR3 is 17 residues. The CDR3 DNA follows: TGTGCCAGCAGCCAAGACCTAAGGGGGACAACTAATGAAAAACTGTTTTTT. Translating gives CASSQDLRGTTNEKLFF.

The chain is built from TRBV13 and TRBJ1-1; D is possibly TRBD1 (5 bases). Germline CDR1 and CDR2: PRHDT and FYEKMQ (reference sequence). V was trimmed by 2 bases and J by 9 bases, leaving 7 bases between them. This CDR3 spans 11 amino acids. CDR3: CASSLNRQAFF. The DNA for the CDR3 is TGTGCCAGCAGCTTAAACAGGCAAGCTTTCTTT.

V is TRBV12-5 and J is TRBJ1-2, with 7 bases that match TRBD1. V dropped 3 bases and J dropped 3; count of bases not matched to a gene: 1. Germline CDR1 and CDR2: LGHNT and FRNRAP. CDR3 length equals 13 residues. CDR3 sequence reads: CASGLGTDYGYTF. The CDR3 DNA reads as TGTGCTAGTGGTTTAGGGACAGACTATGGCTACACCTTC.

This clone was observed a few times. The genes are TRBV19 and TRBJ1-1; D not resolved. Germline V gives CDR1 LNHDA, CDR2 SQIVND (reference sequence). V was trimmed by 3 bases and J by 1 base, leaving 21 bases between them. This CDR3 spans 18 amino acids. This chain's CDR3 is CASSITNLRRSGNTEAFF. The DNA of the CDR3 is TGTGCCAGTAGTATTACGAACCTACGGCGCAGCGGGAACACTGAAGCTTTCTTT.

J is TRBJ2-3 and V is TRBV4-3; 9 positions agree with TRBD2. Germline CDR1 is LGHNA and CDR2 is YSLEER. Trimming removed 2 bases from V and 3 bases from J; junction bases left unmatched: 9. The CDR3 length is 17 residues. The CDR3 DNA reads TGCGCCAGCAGCCAATGGGGCGGGAGGGGCTTGACAGATACGCAGTATTTT. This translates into CASSQWGGRGLTDTQYF.

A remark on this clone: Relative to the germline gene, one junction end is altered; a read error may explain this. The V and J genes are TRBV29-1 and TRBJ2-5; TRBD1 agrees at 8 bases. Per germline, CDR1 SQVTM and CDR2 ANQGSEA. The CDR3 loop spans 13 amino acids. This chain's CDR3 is CSVTHRGTYEQHF. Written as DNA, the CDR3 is TGCAGCGTTACCCACAGGGGGACCTACGAGCAGCACTTC.

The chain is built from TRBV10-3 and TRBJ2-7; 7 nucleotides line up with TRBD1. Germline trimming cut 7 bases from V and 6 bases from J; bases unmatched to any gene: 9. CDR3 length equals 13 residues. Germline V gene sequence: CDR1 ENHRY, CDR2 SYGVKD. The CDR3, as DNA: TGTGCCATCAAGACAGGACAGGCGGGCGAGCAGTACTTC. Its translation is CAIKTGQAGEQYF.

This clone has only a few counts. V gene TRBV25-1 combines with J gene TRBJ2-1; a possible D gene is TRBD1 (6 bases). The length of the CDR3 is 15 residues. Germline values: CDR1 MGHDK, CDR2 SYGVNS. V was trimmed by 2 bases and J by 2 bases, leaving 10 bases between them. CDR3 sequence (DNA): TGTGCCAGCAGTGAACGGGACACCCCCTACAATGAGCAGTTCTTC. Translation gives CASSERDTPYNEQFF.

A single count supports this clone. CDR3 coding DNA: TGTGCCACCAGCAGACAACAGGGTAACTATGGCTACACCTTC. Translated, it gives CATSRQQGNYGYTF. V usage is TRBV15 and J usage is TRBJ1-2; a possible D gene is TRBD1 (6 bases). This CDR3 spans 14 amino acids. In germline, CDR1 is LNHNV, CDR2 YYDKDF (reference sequence). With 2 bases removed from V and 1 base from J, the gap between germline ends came to 8 bases.

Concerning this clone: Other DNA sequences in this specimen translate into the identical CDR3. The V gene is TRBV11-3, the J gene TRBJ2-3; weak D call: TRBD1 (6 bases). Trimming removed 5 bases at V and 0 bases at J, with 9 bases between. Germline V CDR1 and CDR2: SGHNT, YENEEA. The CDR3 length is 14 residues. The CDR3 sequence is CASSLGQSTDTQYF. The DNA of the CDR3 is TGTGCCAGCAGCCTTGGACAGAGCACAGATACGCAGTATTTT. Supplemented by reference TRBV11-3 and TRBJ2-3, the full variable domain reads EAGVVQSPRYKIIEKKQPVAFWCNPISGHNTLYWYLQNLGQGPELLIRYENEEAVDDSQLPKDRFSAERLKGVDSTLKIQPAELGDSAVYLCASSLGQSTDTQYFGPGTRLTVL.

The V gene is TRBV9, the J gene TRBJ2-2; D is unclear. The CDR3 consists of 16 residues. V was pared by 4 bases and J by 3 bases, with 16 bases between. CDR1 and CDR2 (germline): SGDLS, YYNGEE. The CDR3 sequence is CASSPRSSADTGELFF. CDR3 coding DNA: TGTGCCAGCAGCCCCCGTTCCTCGGCGGACACCGGGGAGCTGTTTTTT.

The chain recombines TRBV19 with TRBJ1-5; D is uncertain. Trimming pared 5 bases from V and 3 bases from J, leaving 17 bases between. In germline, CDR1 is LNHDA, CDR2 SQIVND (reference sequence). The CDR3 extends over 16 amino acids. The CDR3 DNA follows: TGTGCCAGTAGTGGCGTCGGGGAGGGTGTCAATCAGCCCCAGCATTTT. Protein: CASSGVGEGVNQPQHF.

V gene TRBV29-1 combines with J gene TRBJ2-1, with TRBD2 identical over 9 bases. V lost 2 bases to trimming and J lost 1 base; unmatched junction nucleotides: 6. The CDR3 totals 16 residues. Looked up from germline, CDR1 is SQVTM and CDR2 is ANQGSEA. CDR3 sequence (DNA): TGCAGCGTTGAAACAACTAGCGGGTATTCCTACAATGAGCAGTTCTTC. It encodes CSVETTSGYSYNEQFF.

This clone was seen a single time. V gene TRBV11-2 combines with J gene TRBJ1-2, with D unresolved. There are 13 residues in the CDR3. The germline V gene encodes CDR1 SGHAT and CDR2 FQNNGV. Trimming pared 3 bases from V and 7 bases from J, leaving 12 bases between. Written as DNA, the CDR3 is TGTGCCAGCAGCTTGACGACAATCGGTGGCTACACCTTC. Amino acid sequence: CASSLTTIGGYTF.